This T cell receptor (beta chain) was captured in a study of OX40 agonist ivuxolimab in advanced cancers. About the research overall: Participants, 82.7% male, averaged roughly 59 years of age, ranging from about 23 to 90. General study results and limits: On average, CD8+ T cells showed a greater number of expanded clones than CD4+. At 0.1-3.0 mg/kg, partial responders had clonal expansion among the lowest observed. The CD4+ and CD8+ T cells in the blood had expanded clonally by week 6 at 0.1 to 3.0 mg/kg.

As regards this clone: Its antigen remains unknown.

The length of the CDR3 is 14 residues. The V gene end was trimmed by 6 bases and the J gene end by 8 bases; junction bases not matched to a gene: 8. Germline lookup yields CDR1 MNHNS and CDR2 SASEGT. TCRdb keeps only in-frame clones here, not all; method: immunoSEQ multiplex PCR. The repertoire includes 55,000 to 75,000 clones, about 88% of them detected once, and approximately 1% sits in the top ten. V and J are TRBV6-1 and TRBJ1-2, with TRBD1 matching 11 bases. This material consisted of CD4+ or CD8+ T cells sorted from blood, taken in a trial of the OX40 agonist ivuxolimab. This receptor was taken from an adult with an advanced solid tumor such as melanoma, head and neck, liver or kidney cancer. In DNA, the CDR3 is TGTGCCAGCAGAACCGGGACAGGGGGGGAAGGCTACACCTTC. It codes for CASRTGTGGEGYTF.